This TCR beta chain was sequenced during a study of tumor-infiltrating lymphocytes in oesophageal squamous cell carcinoma. One entry per CDR3 protein, called by TCRdb with MiXCR from the PCR reads. The sample includes approximately 20,000 distinct CDR3 sequences, around 41% seen only once; the top ten take roughly 13%. The sample holds one count of this clonotype. Germline V gene lookup returns CDR1 SGHVS and CDR2 FNYEAQ. The CDR3 contains 15 residues. Trimming removed 5 bases from V and 2 bases from J, with 15 bases in between. The chain uses TRBV7-6 and TRBJ2-5, with D maybe TRBD1 (5 bases). The sequence derives from a male donor with esophageal squamous cell carcinoma. Source material: normal esophageal tissue next to the tumor. CDR3 in amino acids: CASSLTGIGQETQYF. In DNA, the CDR3 is TGTGCCAGCAGCCTTACAGGTATCGGGCAAGAGACCCAGTACTTC.